These 4 T cell receptor beta chains came from one sample sequenced in a study of shared clonotypes between healthy human individuals. TCRdb's table, derived via immunoSEQ multiplex PCR, lists solely in-frame clones and lacks some. The sample holds 740,000 or so clones; around 78% are singletons and the top ten take around 2%. The sample consisted of memory CD4+ T cells sorted from blood. Subset: CD45RA-negative fraction. The receptors were sampled from a woman in her thirties in good health.

The V and J genes are TRBV5-5 and TRBJ1-1; the match to TRBD1 covers 11 bases. With 4 bases clipped from V and 4 bases from J, the junction kept 9 bases outside the gene matches. Per germline, CDR1 SGHKS and CDR2 YYEKEE (reference sequence). The CDR3 spans 16 residues. CDR3 in amino acids: CASSEQPGQGVTEAFF. Written as DNA, the CDR3 is TGTGCCAGCAGCGAACAACCGGGACAGGGGGTCACTGAAGCTTTCTTT.

This chain connects TRBV6-1 to TRBJ2-5; 7 bases match TRBD1. The V and J ends lost 7 bases and 3 bases, in that order; junction bases with no gene match: 11. The CDR3 loop spans 15 amino acids. Germline V gives CDR1 MNHNS, CDR2 SASEGT. The CDR3 DNA is TGTGCCAGCACCAACACGAGGGGGCGAAAAGAGACCCAGTACTTC. Translated, it gives CASTNTRGRKETQYF.

The rearrangement links TRBV29-1 to TRBJ1-2; unclear D gene. The germline CDR1 and CDR2 sequences are SQVTM and ANQGSEA. Deletions cut 4 bases from V and 4 bases from J, with 16 bases between. This CDR3 comprises 14 residues. The CDR3 loop is CSVVKTESGYGYTF. The CDR3 DNA reads TGCAGCGTTGTTAAGACTGAGAGCGGCTATGGCTACACCTTC. Using reference TRBV29-1 and TRBJ1-2 for the parts outside the CDR3, the full variable domain is SAVISQKPSRDICQRGTSLTIQCQVDSQVTMMFWYRQQPGQSLTLIATANQGSEATYESGFVIDKFPISRPNLTFSTLTVSNMSPEDSSIYLCSVVKTESGYGYTFGSGTRLTVV.

The chain employs TRBV6-5 and TRBJ1-1; D gene uncertain. The CDR3 is 14 residues long. CDR1 MNHEY and CDR2 SVGAGI come from the germline V gene. Between the trimmed V and J ends, which lost 4 bases and 1 base, there was a span of 10 bases. The CDR3 DNA sequence: TGTGCCAGCAGTTCGCGGTCGGGGAACACTGAAGCTTTCTTT. Protein sequence: CASSSRSGNTEAFF.